These T cell receptor beta chains were read from a single sample in a study of T cell clones after liver transplantation. Data came from immunoSEQ multiplex PCR; TCRdb stores just in-frame clones and leaves some out. This sample has about 80,000 clones, with 65% to 85% found just once. The starting material was CD4+ T cells from blood, obtained approximately 3.5 years after liver transplant. These receptors originate from a human patient who received a liver transplant. The graft donor may have contributed some T cells. CDR3s include the opening cysteine and the closing phenylalanine or tryptophan. Each record gives: V gene, clone size, J gene, D gene, CDR3 DNA, CDR3 protein. A D gene is named only where the DNA matches it firmly. Clone size is not always given. Where it is, it says once, few, many or a class for expanded clones.

>TRBV18|NA|TRBJ2-7|TRBD1
TGTGCCAGCTCACCCGGGACAGGATACGAGCAGTACTTC
CASSPGTGYEQYF
>TRBV7-9|few|TRBJ2-3|TRBD2
TGTGCCAGCAGCCCCCGCGGGGGGACGCAGTATTTT
CASSPRGGTQYF
>TRBV7-2|NA|TRBJ2-3|TRBD2
TGTGCCAGCAGCTTAGCTGCGGGAGTGGATACGCAGTATTTT
CASSLAAGVDTQYF
>TRBV5-4|NA|TRBJ2-1|TRBD2
TGTGCCAGCAGCTTTAGCGGGGCTTCCTACAATGAGCAGTTCTTC
CASSFSGASYNEQFF
>TRBV5-1|NA|TRBJ2-1|TRBD1
TGCGCCAGCAGCTCCTACAGGGGTCACAATGAGCAGTTCTTC
CASSSYRGHNEQFF
>TRBV5-4|NA|TRBJ1-1|NA
TGTGCCAGCAGCTTGGCTCCGGGGATGAACACTGAAGCTTTCTTT
CASSLAPGMNTEAFF
>TRBV7-2|NA|TRBJ2-7|NA
TGTGCCAGCAGCTTAGGCGGGATCTCCTACGAGCAGTACTTC
CASSLGGISYEQYF
>TRBV7-2|NA|TRBJ1-2|NA
TGTGCCAGCAGCTCCCCCGGTGCTTATTCCGGCTACACCTTC
CASSSPGAYSGYTF
>TRBV27|NA|TRBJ1-1|NA
TGTGCCAGCAGTTGGGCCGGGGGGGACGCCCGGGCTTTCTTT
CASSWAGGDARAFF
>TRBV19|NA|TRBJ1-1|NA
TGTGCCAGTACCCCCCGGGGTTGGACTGAAGCTTTCTTT
CASTPRGWTEAFF
>TRBV5-1|NA|TRBJ1-1|NA
TGCGCCAGCAGCTACGAACGAGGACCGAACACTGAAGCTTTCTTT
CASSYERGPNTEAFF
>TRBV19|NA|TRBJ1-5|NA
TGTGCCAGTAGTACTTACCTCGGGGAGGGGGGGGTTCAGCCCCAGCATTTT
CASSTYLGEGGVQPQHF
>TRBV27|NA|TRBJ2-1|NA
TGTGCCAGCAGGGTAAAGAATGAGCAGTTCTTC
CASRVKNEQFF
>TRBV4-1|NA|TRBJ1-2|TRBD1
TGCGCCAGCAGCTTTACCCCAGGGGGAGAATATGGCTACACCTTC
CASSFTPGGEYGYTF
>TRBV30|NA|TRBJ2-7|NA
TGTGCCTGGAGTGTAGGGGGGTCCTACGAGCAGTACTTC
CAWSVGGSYEQYF
>TRBV28|NA|TRBJ2-7|NA
TGTGCCAGCAGTATACCCTCCGGGAGCCACGAGCAGTACTTC
CASSIPSGSHEQYF
>TRBV6-1|NA|TRBJ2-7|NA
TGTGCCAGCAGTGAAGGACACTTGGCAGGGAGTCACTACGAGCAGTACTTC
CASSEGHLAGSHYEQYF
>TRBV19|few|TRBJ1-5|NA
TGTGCCAGTAGTCCCCCGGGGCAGGGCCACAATCAGCCCCAGCATTTT
CASSPPGQGHNQPQHF
>TRBV2|NA|TRBJ2-7|TRBD1
TGTGCCAGCTCCGGGACAGGGAACTACGAGCAGTACTTC
CASSGTGNYEQYF
>TRBV28|NA|TRBJ2-3|NA
TGTGCCTGCAACCGGGAAGGAGGCACAGATACGCAGTATTTT
CACNREGGTDTQYF
>TRBV5-1|NA|TRBJ1-5|NA
TGCGCCAGCAGTCCGGACGGAAGCAATCAGCCCCAGCATTTT
CASSPDGSNQPQHF
>TRBV11-3|few|TRBJ2-1|NA
TGTGCCAGCAGCTCTGGGGGGTACAATGAGCAGTTCTTC
CASSSGGYNEQFF
>TRBV6-1|once|TRBJ2-7|NA
TGTGCCAGCAGTGTTAGCCCCCTAACCTACGAGCAGTACTTC
CASSVSPLTYEQYF
>TRBV5-1|once|TRBJ1-1|NA
TGCGCCAGCAGCACCCCCTCTGGGGGGGACATGAACACTGAAGCTTTCTTT
CASSTPSGGDMNTEAFF
>TRBV6-5|NA|TRBJ1-2|TRBD1
TGTGCCAGCAGGATTCCCGGGACAGGGGCCGGCTACACCTTC
CASRIPGTGAGYTF
>TRBV7-8|NA|TRBJ2-7|NA
TGTGCCAGCAGCTTAGGCGGGGACTCCTACGAGCAGTACTTC
CASSLGGDSYEQYF
>TRBV7-8|NA|TRBJ1-1|NA
TGTGCCAGCAGCTTTAGAGTGAACACTGAAGCTTTCTTT
CASSFRVNTEAFF
>TRBV7-9|NA|TRBJ2-7|NA
TGTGCCAGCAGCCCTAACCCGGGAACCTACGAGCAGTACTTC
CASSPNPGTYEQYF
>TRBV18|NA|TRBJ2-6|NA
TGTGCCAGCTCGCAACAAATACCGCGGTCCGGGGCCAACGTCCTGACTTTC
CASSQQIPRSGANVLTF
>TRBV5-1|NA|TRBJ1-1|TRBD1
TGCGCCAGCAGCTTCTCACCAGACAGGGTGGCGATCACTGAAGCTTTCTTT
CASSFSPDRVAITEAFF
>TRBV6-1|NA|TRBJ2-7|TRBD1
TGTGCCAGCAGTGGTTTGCGACAGGGTCCCTACTACGAGCAGTACTTC
CASSGLRQGPYYEQYF
>TRBV29-1|NA|TRBJ2-7|TRBD1
TGCAGCGTCCAGACAGGGGACGAGCAGTACTTC
CSVQTGDEQYF
>TRBV5-4|NA|TRBJ2-1|NA
TGTGCCAGCAGCTTGGGCGTTGGGAGCGGAATGCACAATGAGCAGTTCTTC
CASSLGVGSGMHNEQFF
>TRBV4-3|once|TRBJ1-2|NA
TGCGCCAGCAGCCCTAGAAACAGAGGCATTGGCTACACCTTC
CASSPRNRGIGYTF
>TRBV13|NA|TRBJ2-7|NA
TGTGCCAGCAGCCCCGCCTTTCGCTACGAGCAGTACTTC
CASSPAFRYEQYF
>TRBV5-4|NA|TRBJ2-5|NA
TGTGCCAGCAGCGGGACTGATCAAGGGACCCAGTACTTC
CASSGTDQGTQYF
>TRBV27|NA|TRBJ2-7|TRBD1
TGTGCCAGCAGTCGGAGGGACAGGGGAAACGAGCAGTACTTC
CASSRRDRGNEQYF
>TRBV5-1|NA|TRBJ1-5|NA
TGCGCCAGCAGCATGGGGGCAGGGGAGGGTCAGCCCCAGCATTTT
CASSMGAGEGQPQHF
>TRBV18|NA|TRBJ2-7|TRBD2
TGTGCCAGCTCACCGGGACTAGCGGGAGGGACCTACGAGCAGTACTTC
CASSPGLAGGTYEQYF
>TRBV19|once|TRBJ2-1|TRBD2
TGTGCCAGTAGCCCCAAAGCGGGAGGGATTAGCTCCTACAATGAGCAGTTCTTC
CASSPKAGGISSYNEQFF
>TRBV7-6|NA|TRBJ1-5|NA
TGTGCCAGCAGCCAGGGCGGGAACAATCAGCCCCAGCATTTT
CASSQGGNNQPQHF
>TRBV7-2|NA|TRBJ1-1|NA
TGTGCCAGCAGCTTAGGGCAGGGACGTTGGACTGAAGCTTTCTTT
CASSLGQGRWTEAFF